This T cell receptor beta chain was retrieved from a study of T cell responses to AZD1222 COVID-19 vaccine. Study results and caveats: Clonal diversity may have been underestimated in mostly white British donors. The study reported that nearly half of spike-specific TCRs target unmutated variant regions.

Details on this clone: What it binds is unknown.

Measured with immunoSEQ multiplex PCR; TCRdb has only the in-frame clones, and not every one. The repertoire holds some 130,000 clones, with approximately 91% as singletons. Trimming took 4 bases from V and 11 from J; bases not matched to a gene: 7. The CDR3 sequence is 12 residues long. CDR1 is MNHEY, CDR2 SMNVEV, per germline (reference sequence). The specimen comprised peripheral blood, sampled 28 days after the second AZD1222 dose. This chain links TRBV27 with TRBJ1-1; 7 bases map to TRBD1. This clonotype was obtained from an adult who received the AZD1222 COVID-19 vaccine. CDR3 DNA: TGTGCCAGCAGTTGGACAGGCCTCGGCGCTTTCTTT. As protein: CASSWTGLGAFF.